This T cell receptor beta chain was sequenced during a study of blood T cell repertoires in COVID-19 (dated by TCRdb to 2018 to 2021). About the study as a whole: Samples covering the acute and convalescent phases of COVID-19 were provided by collaborators in the United States, Italy and Spain. The prospective study material was composed of cDNA or gDNA derived from T cells, B-cell-depleted T cells, or PBMCs. The dataset comprised deeply sampled blood TCRbeta repertoires from subjects exposed to, actively infected with, or recovered from COVID-19. The repertoires were made available in a free public database intended to serve as a resource for research on the immune response to SARS-CoV-2. The samples were drawn from two sources: the first 160 participants of the ongoing ImmuneRACE study, and fewer than 1,500 subjects contributed by 6 global collaborators. The sample metadata nearly always contained a de-identified subject ID, COVID-19 status, age in years and sex. Where HLA class I and class II types were available, the types were taken from metadata supplied by the sample provider, not from assay-based typing. What the work shows at the level of the full study, not this receptor alone: How much clinical and demographic metadata was included differed by source and by participant, and the metadata was provided uncurated.

The collaborating institutions used their own protocols to collect whole blood in K2EDTA tubes. For TCRbeta analysis, collaborators shipped samples as frozen whole blood, isolated PBMCs, or DNA extracted from either of those sample types. As to this clone: Its antigen is unknown. Base qualities were left out, and no much larger clone turns up one base away.

TCRbeta CDR3 regions were amplified from genomic DNA by means of the immunoSEQ Assay, a bias-controlled multiplex PCR. Per the original workflow: Nucleated cell counts per sample were estimated from amplification of reference gene primers within the assay. To quantify the absolute abundance of each unique TCRbeta CDR3 rearrangement, sequence reads were collapsed and filtered. For each sample, productive Simpson clonality was calculated as the square root of Simpson's diversity index over productive rearrangements. As stored in TCRdb, this immuneACCESS dataset retains in-frame rearrangements with V and J assigned. A fraction of the clones does not appear; measured against another copy, unresolved V genes explain less than half of the discrepancy, and the remainder lacks a known reason. V and J calls and clone size are copied from that table; D and trimming were computed from the DNA. This sample gives around 100,000 clones in total; 70% to 90% of them show up just once. Around 2% of the sample comes from the top ten.

The sequence came from a man aged 45-60 years with active COVID-19. The sample consisted of peripheral blood.

The DNA sequence follows: TGCAGCGGTGGGGGGAGGTTGTACCAAGAGACCCAGTACTTC. Translated, this is CSGGGRLYQETQYF. The chain links TRBV29-1 with TRBJ2-5, and TRBD2 may be the D gene, going by 6 matching bases. The germline V gene supplies CDR1 SQVTM and CDR2 ANQGSEA. The CDR3 goes from the cysteine to the phenylalanine over 14 residues. Just the 42-base CDR3 DNA is kept, in frame starting at base 1. V is clipped by 7 bases and J by 0 bases, and the sequence between their germline boundaries is 15 bases long. Full variable domain (CDR3 extended with the reference TRBV29-1 and TRBJ2-5 proteins): SAVISQKPSRDICQRGTSLTIQCQVDSQVTMMFWYRQQPGQSLTLIATANQGSEATYESGFVIDKFPISRPNLTFSTLTVSNMSPEDSSIYLCSGGGRLYQETQYFGPGTRLLVL.